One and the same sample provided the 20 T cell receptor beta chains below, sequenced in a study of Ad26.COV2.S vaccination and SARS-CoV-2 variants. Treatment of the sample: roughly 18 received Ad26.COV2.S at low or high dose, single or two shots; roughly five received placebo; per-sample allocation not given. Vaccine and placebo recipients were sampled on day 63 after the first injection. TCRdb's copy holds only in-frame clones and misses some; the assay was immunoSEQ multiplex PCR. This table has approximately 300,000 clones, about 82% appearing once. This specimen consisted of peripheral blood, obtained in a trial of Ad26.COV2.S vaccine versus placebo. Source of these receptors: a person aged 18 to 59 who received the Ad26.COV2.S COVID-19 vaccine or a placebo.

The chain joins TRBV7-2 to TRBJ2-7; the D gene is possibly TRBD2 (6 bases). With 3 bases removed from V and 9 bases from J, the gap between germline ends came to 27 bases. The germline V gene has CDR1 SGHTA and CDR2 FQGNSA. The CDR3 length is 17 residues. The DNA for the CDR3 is TGTGCCAGCAGCTTCTCGGGACTTAGCTCATCCCCGGGGGTGCAGTACTTC. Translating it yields CASSFSGLSSSPGVQYF.

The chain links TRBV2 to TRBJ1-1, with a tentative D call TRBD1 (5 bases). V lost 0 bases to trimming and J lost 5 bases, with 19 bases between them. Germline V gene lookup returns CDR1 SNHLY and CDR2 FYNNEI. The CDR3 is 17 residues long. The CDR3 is CASSEAWSTPEGTEAFF. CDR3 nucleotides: TGTGCCAGCAGTGAAGCTTGGTCGACTCCCGAGGGGACTGAAGCTTTCTTT.

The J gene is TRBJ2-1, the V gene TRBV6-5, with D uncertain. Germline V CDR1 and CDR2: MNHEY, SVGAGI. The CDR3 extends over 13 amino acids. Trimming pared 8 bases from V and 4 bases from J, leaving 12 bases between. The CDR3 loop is CASGERLYNEQFF. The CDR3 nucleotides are TGTGCCAGCGGCGAGAGGCTATACAATGAGCAGTTCTTC.

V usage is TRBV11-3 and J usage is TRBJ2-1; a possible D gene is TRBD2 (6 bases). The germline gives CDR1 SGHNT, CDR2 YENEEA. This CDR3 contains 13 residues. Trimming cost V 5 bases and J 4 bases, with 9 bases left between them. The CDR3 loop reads CASSLGGYNEQFF. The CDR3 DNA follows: TGTGCCAGCAGCCTCGGGGGTTACAATGAGCAGTTCTTC.

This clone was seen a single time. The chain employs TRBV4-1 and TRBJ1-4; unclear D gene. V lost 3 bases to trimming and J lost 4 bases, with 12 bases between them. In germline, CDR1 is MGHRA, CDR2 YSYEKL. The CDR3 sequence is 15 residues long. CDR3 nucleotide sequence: TGCGCCAGCAGCCAGTCCGGAGTAGGTAATGAAAAACTGTTTTTT. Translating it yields CASSQSGVGNEKLFF.

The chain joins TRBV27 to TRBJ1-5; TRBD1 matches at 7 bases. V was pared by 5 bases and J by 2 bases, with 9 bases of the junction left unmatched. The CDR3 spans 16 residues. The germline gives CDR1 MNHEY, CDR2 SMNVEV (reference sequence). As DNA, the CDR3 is TGTGCCAGCAGTCGAAAGACAGGGTTAGGCAATCAGCCCCAGCATTTT. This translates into CASSRKTGLGNQPQHF.

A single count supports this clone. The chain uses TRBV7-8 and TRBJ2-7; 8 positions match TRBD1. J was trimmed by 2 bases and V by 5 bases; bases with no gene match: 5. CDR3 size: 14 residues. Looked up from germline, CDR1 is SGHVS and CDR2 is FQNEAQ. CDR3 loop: CASSLRTGPYEQYF. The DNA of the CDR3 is TGTGCCAGCAGCCTTAGGACAGGGCCCTACGAGCAGTACTTC.

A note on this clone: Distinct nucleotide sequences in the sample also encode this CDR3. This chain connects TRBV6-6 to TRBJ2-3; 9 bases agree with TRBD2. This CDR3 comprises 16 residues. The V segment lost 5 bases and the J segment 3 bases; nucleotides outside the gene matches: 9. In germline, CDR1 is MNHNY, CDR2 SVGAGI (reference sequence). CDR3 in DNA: TGTGCCAGCAGTCGAGGGCTGGCGGGGGGGACAGATACGCAGTATTTT. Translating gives CASSRGLAGGTDTQYF.

This chain's CDR3 is CASSQGQFRTGLYSPLHF. The DNA of the CDR3 is TGTGCCAGCAGCCAAGGTCAGTTCAGGACTGGACTTTATTCACCCCTCCACTTT. The J gene is TRBJ1-6, the V gene TRBV14, with no clear D. Per the germline V gene, CDR1 is SGHDN and CDR2 is FVKESK. Trimming removed 1 base at V and 8 bases at J, with 21 bases between. CDR3 length: 18 residues.

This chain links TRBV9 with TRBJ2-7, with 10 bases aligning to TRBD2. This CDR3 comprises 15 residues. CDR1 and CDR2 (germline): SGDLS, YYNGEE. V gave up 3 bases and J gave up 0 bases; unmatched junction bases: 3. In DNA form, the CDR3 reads TGTGCCAGCAGCGCTAGCGGGGGAAGCTCCTACGAGCAGTACTTC. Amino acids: CASSASGGSSYEQYF.

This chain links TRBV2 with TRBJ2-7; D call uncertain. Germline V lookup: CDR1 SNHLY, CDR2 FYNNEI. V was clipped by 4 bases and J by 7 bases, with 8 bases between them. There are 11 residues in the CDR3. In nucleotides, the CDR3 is TGTGCCAGCAGTGTAGAGACAGAGCAGTACTTC. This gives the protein CASSVETEQYF.

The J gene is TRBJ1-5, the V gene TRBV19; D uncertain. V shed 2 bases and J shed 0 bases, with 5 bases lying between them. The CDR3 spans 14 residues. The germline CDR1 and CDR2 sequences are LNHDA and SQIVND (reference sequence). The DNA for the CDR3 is TGTGCCAGTAGTATAACCCATAGCAATCAGCCCCAGCATTTT. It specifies CASSITHSNQPQHF.

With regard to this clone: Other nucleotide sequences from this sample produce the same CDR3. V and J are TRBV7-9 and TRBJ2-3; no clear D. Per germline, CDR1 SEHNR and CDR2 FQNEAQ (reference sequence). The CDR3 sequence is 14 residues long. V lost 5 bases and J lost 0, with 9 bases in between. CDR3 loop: CASSLDGSTDTQYF. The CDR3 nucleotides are TGTGCCAGCAGCCTGGACGGTAGCACAGATACGCAGTATTTT.

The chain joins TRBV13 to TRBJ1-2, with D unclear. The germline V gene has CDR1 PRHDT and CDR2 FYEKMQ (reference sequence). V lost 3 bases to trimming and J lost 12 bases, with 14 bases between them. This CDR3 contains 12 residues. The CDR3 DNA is TGTGCCAGCAGCTTTTCGGCGGACGCGAACACCTTC. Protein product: CASSFSADANTF.

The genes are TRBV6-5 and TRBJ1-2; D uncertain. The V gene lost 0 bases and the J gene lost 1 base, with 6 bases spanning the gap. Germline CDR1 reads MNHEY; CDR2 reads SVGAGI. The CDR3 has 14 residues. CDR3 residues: CASSYSEGNYGYTF. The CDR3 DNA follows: TGTGCCAGCAGTTACTCGGAGGGTAACTATGGCTACACCTTC.

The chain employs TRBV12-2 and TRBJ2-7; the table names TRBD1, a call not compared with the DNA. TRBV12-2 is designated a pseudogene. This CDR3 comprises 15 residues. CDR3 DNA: TGTGCAAGTCGCTTAGCGAGGACAGAGACTTACGAGCAGTACTTC. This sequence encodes CASRLARTETYEQYF.

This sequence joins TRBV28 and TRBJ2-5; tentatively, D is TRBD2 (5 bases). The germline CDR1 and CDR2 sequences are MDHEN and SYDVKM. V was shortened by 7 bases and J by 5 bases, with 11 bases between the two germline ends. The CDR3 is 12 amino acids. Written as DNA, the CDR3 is TGTGCCAGCACCGAGGGCGGGGAGACCCAGTACTTC. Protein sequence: CASTEGGETQYF.

The CDR3 here is CASSQRNYGYTF. Written as DNA, the CDR3 is TGTGCCAGCAGTCAGCGGAACTATGGCTACACCTTC. This rearrangement joins TRBV12-3 or TRBV12-4 to TRBJ1-2; D ambiguous. V lost 5 bases, J lost 2 bases, and 6 bases lay in between. This CDR3 has 12 residues.

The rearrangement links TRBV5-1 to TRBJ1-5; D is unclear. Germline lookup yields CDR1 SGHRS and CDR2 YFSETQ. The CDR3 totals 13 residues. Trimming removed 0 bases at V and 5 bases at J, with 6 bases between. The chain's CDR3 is CASSLAPDQPQHF. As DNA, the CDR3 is TGCGCCAGCAGCTTGGCCCCCGATCAGCCCCAGCATTTT.

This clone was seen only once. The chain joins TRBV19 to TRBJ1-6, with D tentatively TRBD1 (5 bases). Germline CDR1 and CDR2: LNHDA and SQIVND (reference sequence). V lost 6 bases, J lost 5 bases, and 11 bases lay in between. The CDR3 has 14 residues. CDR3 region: CASSQVGHNSPLHF. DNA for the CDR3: TGTGCCAGTAGCCAGGTGGGGCATAATTCACCCCTCCACTTT. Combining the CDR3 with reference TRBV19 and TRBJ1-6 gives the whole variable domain DGGITQSPKYLFRKEGQNVTLSCEQNLNHDAMYWYRQDPGQGLRLIYYSQIVNDFQKGDIAEGYSVSREKKESFPLTVTSAQKNPTAFYLCASSQVGHNSPLHFGNGTRLTVT.